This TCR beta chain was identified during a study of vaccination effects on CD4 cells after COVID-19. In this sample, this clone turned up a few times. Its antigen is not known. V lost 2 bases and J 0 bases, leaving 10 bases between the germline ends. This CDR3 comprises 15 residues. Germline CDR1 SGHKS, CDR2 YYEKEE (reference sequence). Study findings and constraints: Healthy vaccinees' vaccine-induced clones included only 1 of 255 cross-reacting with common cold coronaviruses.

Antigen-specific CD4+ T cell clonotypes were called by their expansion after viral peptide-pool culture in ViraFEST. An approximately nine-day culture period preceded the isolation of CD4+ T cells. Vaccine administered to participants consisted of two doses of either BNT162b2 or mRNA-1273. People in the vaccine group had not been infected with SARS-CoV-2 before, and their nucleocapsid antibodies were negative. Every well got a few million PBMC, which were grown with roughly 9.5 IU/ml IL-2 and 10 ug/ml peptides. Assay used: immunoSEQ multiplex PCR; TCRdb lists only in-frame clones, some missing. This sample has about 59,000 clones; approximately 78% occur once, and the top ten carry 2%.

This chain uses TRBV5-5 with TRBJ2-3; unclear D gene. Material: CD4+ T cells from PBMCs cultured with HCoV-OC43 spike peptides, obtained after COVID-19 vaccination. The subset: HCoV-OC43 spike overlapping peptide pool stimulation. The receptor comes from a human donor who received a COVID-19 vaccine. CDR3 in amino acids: CASSFGPYSTDTQYF. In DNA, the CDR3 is TGTGCCAGCAGCTTTGGACCCTACAGCACAGATACGCAGTATTTT.